These T cell receptor beta chains were read from a single sample in a study of shared clonotypes between healthy human individuals. Libraries were prepared by immunoSEQ multiplex PCR; TCRdb keeps only in-frame clonotypes and omits some of them. The sample includes roughly 2.6 million clones, approximately 92% seen only once; the top ten take about 0.13%. The specimen was naive CD4+ T cells sorted from blood. All receptors come from a young man in good health. Both conserved end residues are part of each CDR3. A D gene is named only where the DNA matches it firmly. A row's size may be missing; if present it is once, few, many or a size class.

CDR3aa	CDR3nt	len	d_gene	abundance	v_gene	j_gene
CASSPGQNTGELFF	TGCGCCAGCAGCCCCGGACAAAACACCGGGGAGCTGTTTTTT	14	.	.	TRBV5-1	TRBJ2-2
CASSSPSGGNQRTQYF	TGTGCCAGCAGCTCCCCTAGCGGGGGTAATCAACGGACCCAGTACTTC	16	TRBD2	.	TRBV7-2	TRBJ2-5
CASETAQETQYF	TGTGCCAGCGAAACCGCACAAGAGACCCAGTACTTC	12	.	.	TRBV6-1	TRBJ2-5
CASSLGGTNYGYTF	TGCGCCAGCAGCTTGGGTGGGACTAACTATGGCTACACCTTC	14	.	.	TRBV5-1	TRBJ1-2
CATSRGGMQETQYF	TGTGCCACCAGCCGTGGGGGGATGCAAGAGACCCAGTACTTC	14	.	.	TRBV15	TRBJ2-5
CASSVGTGSGNTIYF	TGTGCCAGCAGCGTCGGGACAGGGTCTGGAAACACCATATATTTT	15	TRBD1	.	TRBV7-2	TRBJ1-3
CASSNPSGRGQTQYF	TGTGCCAGTAGTAACCCTAGCGGGAGGGGACAGACCCAGTACTTC	15	TRBD2	.	TRBV19	TRBJ2-5
CASSEASNNDGYTF	TGTGCCAGCAGTGAAGCATCGAACAACGATGGCTACACCTTC	14	.	few	TRBV2	TRBJ1-2
CASSPKSGVRGYTF	TGTGCCAGCAGTCCGAAGTCAGGGGTAAGAGGCTACACCTTC	14	.	.	TRBV6-1	TRBJ1-2
CATRRTSGGSNTGELFF	TGTGCCACCAGAAGGACTAGCGGGGGGTCGAACACCGGGGAGCTGTTTTTT	17	TRBD2	.	TRBV15	TRBJ2-2
CASSEGPGWTEAFF	TGTGCCAGCAGTGAAGGGCCGGGCTGGACTGAAGCTTTCTTT	14	.	.	TRBV2	TRBJ1-1
CAISEWTSGPWPQYF	TGTGCCATCAGTGAGTGGACTAGCGGTCCCTGGCCCCAGTACTTC	15	TRBD2	.	TRBV10-3	TRBJ2-5
CASILGQGLSYEQYF	TGTGCCAGCATCTTGGGACAGGGGTTGTCCTACGAGCAGTACTTC	15	TRBD1	.	TRBV6-1	TRBJ2-7
CASSEVGSTSGTQYF	TGTGCCAGCAGTGAAGTAGGGTCTACTTCGGGGACCCAGTACTTC	15	.	.	TRBV6-1	TRBJ2-5
CASSIARTAQETQYF	TGTGCCAGTAGTATAGCCCGGACGGCCCAAGAGACCCAGTACTTC	15	.	.	TRBV19	TRBJ2-5
CASTAEAGGNTIYF	TGTGCCAGCACCGCAGAGGCCGGTGGAAACACCATATATTTT	14	.	.	TRBV2	TRBJ1-3